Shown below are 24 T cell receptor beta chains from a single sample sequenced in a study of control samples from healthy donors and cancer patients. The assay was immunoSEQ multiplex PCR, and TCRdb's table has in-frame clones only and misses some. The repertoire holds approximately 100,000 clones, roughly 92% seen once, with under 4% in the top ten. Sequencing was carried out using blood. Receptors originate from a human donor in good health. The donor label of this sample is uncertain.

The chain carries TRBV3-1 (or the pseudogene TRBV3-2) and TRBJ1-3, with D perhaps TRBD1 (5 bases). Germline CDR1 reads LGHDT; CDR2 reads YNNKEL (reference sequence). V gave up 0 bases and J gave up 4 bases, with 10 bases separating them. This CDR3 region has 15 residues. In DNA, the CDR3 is TGTGCCAGCAGCCAAGATTCGGGGGTCGGAAACACCATATATTTT. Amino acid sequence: CASSQDSGVGNTIYF.

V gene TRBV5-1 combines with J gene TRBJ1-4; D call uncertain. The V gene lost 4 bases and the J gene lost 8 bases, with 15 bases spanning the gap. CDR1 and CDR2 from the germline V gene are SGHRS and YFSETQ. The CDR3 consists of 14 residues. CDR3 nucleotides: TGCGCCAGCAGCGCTACGGACCGGCCAGAAAAACTGTTTTTT. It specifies CASSATDRPEKLFF. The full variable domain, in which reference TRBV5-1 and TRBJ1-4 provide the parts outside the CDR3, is KAGVTQTPRYLIKTRGQQVTLSCSPISGHRSVSWYQQTPGQGLQFLFEYFSETQRNKGNFPGRFSGRQFSNSRSEMNVSTLELGDSALYLCASSATDRPEKLFFGSGTQLSVL.

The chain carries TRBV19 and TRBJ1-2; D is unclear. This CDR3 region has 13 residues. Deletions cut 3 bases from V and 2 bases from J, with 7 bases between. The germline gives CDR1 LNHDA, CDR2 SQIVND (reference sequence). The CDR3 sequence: CASSMLENYGYTF. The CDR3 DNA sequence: TGTGCCAGTAGTATGTTAGAAAACTATGGCTACACCTTC.

The CDR3 is CASSPFGKTTTNEKLFF. DNA for the CDR3: TGTGCCAGCTCACCATTTGGGAAAACCACAACTAATGAAAAACTGTTTTTT. This rearrangement joins TRBV18 to TRBJ1-4; D is unclear. The germline CDR1 and CDR2 sequences are KGHSH and LQKENI. CDR3 length: 17 amino acids. V dropped 2 bases and J dropped 0 bases, with 13 bases sitting between them.

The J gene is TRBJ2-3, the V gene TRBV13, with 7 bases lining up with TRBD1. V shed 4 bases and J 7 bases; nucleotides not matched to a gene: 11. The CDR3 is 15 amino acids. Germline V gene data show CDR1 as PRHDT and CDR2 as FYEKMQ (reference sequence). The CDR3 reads CASSSRDSSTNTQYF. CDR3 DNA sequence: TGTGCCAGCAGCTCCCGGGACAGTTCCACGAATACGCAGTATTTT.

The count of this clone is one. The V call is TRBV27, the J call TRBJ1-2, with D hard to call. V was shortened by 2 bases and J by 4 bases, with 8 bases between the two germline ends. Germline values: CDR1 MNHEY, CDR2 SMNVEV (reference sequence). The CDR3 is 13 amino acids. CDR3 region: CASSLGPGYGYTF. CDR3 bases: TGTGCCAGCAGTTTAGGCCCGGGCTATGGCTACACCTTC.

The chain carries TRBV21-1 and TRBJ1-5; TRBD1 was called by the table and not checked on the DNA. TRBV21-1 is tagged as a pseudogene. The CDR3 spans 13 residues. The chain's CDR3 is CASSIEGDQPQHF. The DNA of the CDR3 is TGTGCCAGCAGCATAGAGGGGGATCAGCCCCAGCATTTT.

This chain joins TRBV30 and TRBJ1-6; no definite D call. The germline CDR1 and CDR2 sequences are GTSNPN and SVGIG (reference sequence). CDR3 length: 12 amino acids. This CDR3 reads CGSSSYNSPLHF. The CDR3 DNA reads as TGTGGATCAAGCTCCTATAATTCACCCCTCCACTTT. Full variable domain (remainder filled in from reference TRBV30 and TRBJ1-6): SQTIHQWPATLVQPVGSPLSLECTVEGTSNPNLYWYRQAAGRGLQLLFYSVGIGQISSEVPQNLSASRPQDRQFILSSKKLLLSDSGFYLCGSSSYNSPLHFGNGTRLTVT.

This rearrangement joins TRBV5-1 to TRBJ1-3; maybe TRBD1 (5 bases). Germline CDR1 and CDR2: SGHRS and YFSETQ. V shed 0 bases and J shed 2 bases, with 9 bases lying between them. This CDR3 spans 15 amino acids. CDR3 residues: CASSLEGTPGNTIYF. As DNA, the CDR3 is TGCGCCAGCAGCTTGGAAGGGACGCCTGGAAACACCATATATTTT.

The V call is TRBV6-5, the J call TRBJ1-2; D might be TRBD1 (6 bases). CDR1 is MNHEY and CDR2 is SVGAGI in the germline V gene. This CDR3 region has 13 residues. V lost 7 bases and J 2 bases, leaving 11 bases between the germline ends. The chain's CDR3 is CASIQGQNYGYTF. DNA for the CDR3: TGTGCCAGCATTCAAGGACAGAACTATGGCTACACCTTC.

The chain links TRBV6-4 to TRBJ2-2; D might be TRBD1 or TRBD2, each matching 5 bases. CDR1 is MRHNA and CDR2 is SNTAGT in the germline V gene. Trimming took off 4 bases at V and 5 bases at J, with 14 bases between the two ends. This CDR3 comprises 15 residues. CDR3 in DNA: TGTGCCAGCAGTGCGACAGCCTCGGGGACCGGGGAGCTGTTTTTT. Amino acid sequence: CASSATASGTGELFF.

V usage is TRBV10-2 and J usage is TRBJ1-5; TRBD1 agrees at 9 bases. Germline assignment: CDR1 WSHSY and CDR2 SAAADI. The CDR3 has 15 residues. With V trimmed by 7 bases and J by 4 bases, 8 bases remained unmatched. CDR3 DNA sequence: TGCGCCAGCAACCCCGGGACAGGGTTTAATCAGCCCCAGCATTTT. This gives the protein CASNPGTGFNQPQHF.

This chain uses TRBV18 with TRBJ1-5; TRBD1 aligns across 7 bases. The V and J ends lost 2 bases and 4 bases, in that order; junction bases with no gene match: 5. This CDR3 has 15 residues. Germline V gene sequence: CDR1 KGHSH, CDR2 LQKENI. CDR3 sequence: CASSPVQGRNQPQHF. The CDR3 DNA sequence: TGTGCCAGCTCACCAGTACAGGGGCGAAATCAGCCCCAGCATTTT.

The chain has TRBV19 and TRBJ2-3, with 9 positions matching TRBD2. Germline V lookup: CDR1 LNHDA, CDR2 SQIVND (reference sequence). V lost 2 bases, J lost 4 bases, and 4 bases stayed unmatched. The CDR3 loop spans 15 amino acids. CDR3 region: CASSIRTSAPDTQYF. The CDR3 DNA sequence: TGTGCCAGTAGTATAAGGACTAGCGCACCAGATACGCAGTATTTT.

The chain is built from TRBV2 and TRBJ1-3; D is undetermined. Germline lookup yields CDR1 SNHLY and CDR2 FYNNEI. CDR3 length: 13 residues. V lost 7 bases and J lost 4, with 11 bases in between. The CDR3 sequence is CASMRVAGNTIYF. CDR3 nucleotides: TGTGCCAGCATGCGGGTTGCAGGAAACACCATATATTTT.

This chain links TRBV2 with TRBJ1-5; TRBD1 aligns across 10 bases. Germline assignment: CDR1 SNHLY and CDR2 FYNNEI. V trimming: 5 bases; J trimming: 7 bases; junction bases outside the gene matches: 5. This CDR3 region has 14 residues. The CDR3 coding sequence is TGTGCCAGCAGTCGACAGGGGGCCGGGCAGCCCCAGCATTTT. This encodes CASSRQGAGQPQHF.

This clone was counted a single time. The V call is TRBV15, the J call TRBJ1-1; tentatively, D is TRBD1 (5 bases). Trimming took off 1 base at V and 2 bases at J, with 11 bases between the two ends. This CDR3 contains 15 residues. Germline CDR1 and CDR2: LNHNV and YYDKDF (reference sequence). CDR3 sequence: CATSRVAGPNTEAFF. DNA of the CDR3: TGTGCCACCAGCAGAGTTGCGGGACCCAACACTGAAGCTTTCTTT.

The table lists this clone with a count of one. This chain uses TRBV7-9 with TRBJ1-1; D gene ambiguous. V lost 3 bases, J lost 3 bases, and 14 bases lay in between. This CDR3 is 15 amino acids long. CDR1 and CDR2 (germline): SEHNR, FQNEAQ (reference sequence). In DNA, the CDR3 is TGTGCCAGCAGCTTCGCTTCGAGAGGATACACTGAAGCTTTCTTT. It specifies CASSFASRGYTEAFF.

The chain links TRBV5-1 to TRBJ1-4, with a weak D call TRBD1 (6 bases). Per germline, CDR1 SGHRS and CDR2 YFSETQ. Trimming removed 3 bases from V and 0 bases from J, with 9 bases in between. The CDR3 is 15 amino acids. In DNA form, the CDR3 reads TGCGCCAGCAGCTGGACAGATGCAACTAATGAAAAACTGTTTTTT. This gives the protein CASSWTDATNEKLFF.

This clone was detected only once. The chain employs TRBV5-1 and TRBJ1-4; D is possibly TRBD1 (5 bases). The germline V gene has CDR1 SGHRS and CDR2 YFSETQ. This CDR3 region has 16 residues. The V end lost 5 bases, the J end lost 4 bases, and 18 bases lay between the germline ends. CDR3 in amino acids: CASSEGAIYGNEKLFF. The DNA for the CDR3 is TGCGCCAGCAGTGAAGGGGCAATCTATGGTAATGAAAAACTGTTTTTT.

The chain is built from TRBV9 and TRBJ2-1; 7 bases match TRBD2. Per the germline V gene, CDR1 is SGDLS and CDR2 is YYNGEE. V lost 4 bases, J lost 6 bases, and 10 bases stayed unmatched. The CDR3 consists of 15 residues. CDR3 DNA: TGTGCCAGCAGCACCCCAGGACTAGTACTCAATGAGCAGTTCTTC. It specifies CASSTPGLVLNEQFF.

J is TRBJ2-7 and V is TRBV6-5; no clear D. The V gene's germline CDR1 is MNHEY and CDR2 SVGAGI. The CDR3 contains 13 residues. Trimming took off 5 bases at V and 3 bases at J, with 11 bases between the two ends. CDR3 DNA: TGTGCCAGCAGTCGACTCCCTTACTACGAGCAGTACTTC. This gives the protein CASSRLPYYEQYF.

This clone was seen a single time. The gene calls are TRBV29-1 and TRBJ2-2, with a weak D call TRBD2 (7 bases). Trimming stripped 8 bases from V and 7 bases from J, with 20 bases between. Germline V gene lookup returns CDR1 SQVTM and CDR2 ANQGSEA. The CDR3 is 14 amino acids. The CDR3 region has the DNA TGCAGCTGTCTGGGGGGGCCGACGGGCGGGGAGCTGTTTTTT. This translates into CSCLGGPTGGELFF.

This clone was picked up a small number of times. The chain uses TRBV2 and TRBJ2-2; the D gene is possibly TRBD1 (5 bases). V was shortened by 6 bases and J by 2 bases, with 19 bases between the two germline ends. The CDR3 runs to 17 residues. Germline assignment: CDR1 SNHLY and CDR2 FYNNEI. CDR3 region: CASSSPDSGRNTGELFF. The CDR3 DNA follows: TGTGCCAGCAGCTCCCCAGACAGTGGCAGAAACACCGGGGAGCTGTTTTTT.